The sequence of this T cell receptor beta chain was determined in a study of cytomegalovirus exposure and HLA in healthy donors. Overall study findings and caveats: TCR beta chains numbering some 150 were designated cytomegalovirus-associated.

Of note for this clone: The target antigen is unknown.

Per germline, CDR1 SGHAT and CDR2 FQNNGV. The CDR3 has 13 amino acids. V gave up 1 base and J gave up 7 bases, with 8 bases separating them. Primers included in the PCR were 60 Vbeta and 13 Jbeta primers. Assay: immunoSEQ multiplex PCR; the TCRdb copy retains only in-frame clones and omits some. Of around 150,000 clones listed, less than 80% are singletons. Sequenced input: PBMCs. The rearrangement links TRBV11-2 to TRBJ1-5; no definite D call. This receptor was taken from a man aged 35 to 55 in good health and CMV-seronegative. The CDR3 coding sequence is TGTGCCAGCAGCTTAGGCGTGGGCCAGCCCCAGCATTTT. This translates into CASSLGVGQPQHF.